The TCR beta chain under discussion was sequenced for a study of glioma-infiltrating T cells after dendritic cell vaccination. Study summary: Glioblastoma patients came from Phase I and II dendritic cell vaccination trials. Treatment, given 2003 to 2012, was autologous tumor lysate-pulsed dendritic cell vaccination. The vaccine used monocyte-derived dendritic cells pulsed overnight with autologous tumor lysate.

In this sample, this clone turned up a few times. The protocol was immunoSEQ multiplex PCR, while the TCRdb copy is restricted to in-frame clones and leaves out a portion. This sample has about 82,000 clones; roughly 87% occur once, and the top ten carry less than 7.5%. This sample's time point: after dendritic cell vaccination, including at tumor progression/relapse. Fresh-frozen tumor tissue and more than two years of survival data were available for all. Germline CDR1 is LNHNV and CDR2 is YYDKDF (reference sequence). The CDR3 extends over 16 amino acids. V shed 3 bases and J 6 bases; nucleotides not matched to a gene: 6.

The receptor was derived from a human donor with glioblastoma. V usage is TRBV15 and J usage is TRBJ2-2; 11 nucleotides align to TRBD1. The sequenced sample was blood, obtained after dendritic cell vaccination. CDR3 DNA sequence: TGTGCCACCAGCAGCCGGACAGGGGGCCTTCCCGGGGAGCTGTTTTTT. It codes for CATSSRTGGLPGELFF. The entire variable domain, with the rest obtained from reference TRBV15 and TRBJ2-2, is as follows: DAMVIQNPRYQVTQFGKPVTLSCSQTLNHNVMYWYQQKSSQAPKLLFHYYDKDFNNEADTPDNFQSRRPNTSFCFLDIRSPGLGDTAMYLCATSSRTGGLPGELFFGEGSRLTVL.